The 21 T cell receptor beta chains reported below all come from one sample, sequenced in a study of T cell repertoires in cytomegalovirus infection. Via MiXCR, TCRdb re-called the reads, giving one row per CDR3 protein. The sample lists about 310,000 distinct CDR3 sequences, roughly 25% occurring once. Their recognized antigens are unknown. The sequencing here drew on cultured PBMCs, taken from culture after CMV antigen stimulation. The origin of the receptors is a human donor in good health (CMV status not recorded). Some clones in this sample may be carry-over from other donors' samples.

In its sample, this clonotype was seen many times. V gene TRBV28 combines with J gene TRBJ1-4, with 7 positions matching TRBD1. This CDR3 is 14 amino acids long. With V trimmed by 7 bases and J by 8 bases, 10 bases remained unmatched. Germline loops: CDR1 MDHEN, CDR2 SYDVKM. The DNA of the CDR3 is TGTGCCAGCAAATCCACCGGGACAGTCGAAAAACTGTTTTTT. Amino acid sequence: CASKSTGTVEKLFF.

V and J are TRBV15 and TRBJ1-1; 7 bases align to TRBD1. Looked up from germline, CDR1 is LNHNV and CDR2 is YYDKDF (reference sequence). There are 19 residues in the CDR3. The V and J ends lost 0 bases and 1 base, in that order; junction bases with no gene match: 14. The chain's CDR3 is CATSRDSPGVTGKNTEAFF. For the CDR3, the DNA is TGTGCCACCAGCAGAGATTCTCCGGGGGTGACAGGGAAGAACACTGAAGCTTTCTTT.

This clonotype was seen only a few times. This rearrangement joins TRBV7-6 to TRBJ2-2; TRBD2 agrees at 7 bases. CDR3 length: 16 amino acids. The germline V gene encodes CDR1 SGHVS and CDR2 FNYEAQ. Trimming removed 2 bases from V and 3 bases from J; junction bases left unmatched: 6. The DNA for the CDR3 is TGTGCCAGCAGCTTAAGTGGGAGGGCCTACACCGGGGAGCTGTTTTTT. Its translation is CASSLSGRAYTGELFF.

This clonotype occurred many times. CDR3 sequence (DNA): TGTGCCAGCAGCCGTTTGGGGGCAACCTATGGCTACACCTTC. It specifies CASSRLGATYGYTF. The chain joins TRBV7-9 to TRBJ1-2; weak D call: TRBD1 (6 bases). Trimming stripped 5 bases from V and 4 bases from J, with 14 bases between. The CDR3 has 14 residues. Germline-derived CDR1 and CDR2 are SEHNR and FQNEAQ (reference sequence). The full variable domain, its missing parts supplied by reference TRBV7-9 and TRBJ1-2, is DTGVSQNPRHKITKRGQNVTFRCDPISEHNRLYWYRQTLGQGPEFLTYFQNEAQLEKSRLLSDRFSAERPKGSFSTLEIQRTEQGDSAMYLCASSRLGATYGYTFGSGTRLTVV.

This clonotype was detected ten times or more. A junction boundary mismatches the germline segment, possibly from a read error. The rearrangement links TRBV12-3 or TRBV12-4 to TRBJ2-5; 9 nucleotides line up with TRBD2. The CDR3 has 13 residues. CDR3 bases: TGCGCCAGCAGCCTAGCGGGAAAAGAGACCCAGTACTTC. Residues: CASSLAGKETQYF.

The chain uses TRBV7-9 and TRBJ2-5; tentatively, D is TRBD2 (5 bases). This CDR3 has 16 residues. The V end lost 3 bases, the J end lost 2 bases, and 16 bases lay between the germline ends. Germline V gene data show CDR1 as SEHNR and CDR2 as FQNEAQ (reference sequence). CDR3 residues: CASSLRPSGPQETQYF. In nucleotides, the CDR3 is TGTGCCAGCAGCTTGAGGCCCAGCGGCCCGCAAGAGACCCAGTACTTC.

The CDR3 nucleotides read TGTGCCAGCATCCAGGGGTATAGCTATGGCTACACCTTC. Its protein product is CASIQGYSYGYTF. The chain joins TRBV6-1 to TRBJ1-2; weak D call: TRBD1 (6 bases). Germline-derived CDR1 and CDR2 are MNHNS and SASEGT. V was pared by 7 bases and J by 4 bases, with 13 bases between. This CDR3 spans 13 amino acids.

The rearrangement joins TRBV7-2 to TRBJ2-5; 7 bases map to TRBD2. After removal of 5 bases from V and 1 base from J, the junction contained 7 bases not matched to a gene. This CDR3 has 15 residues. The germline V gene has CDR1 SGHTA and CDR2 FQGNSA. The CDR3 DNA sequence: TGTGCCAGCAGCCCCAGGGCGGGGGTCCAAGAGACCCAGTACTTC. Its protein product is CASSPRAGVQETQYF.

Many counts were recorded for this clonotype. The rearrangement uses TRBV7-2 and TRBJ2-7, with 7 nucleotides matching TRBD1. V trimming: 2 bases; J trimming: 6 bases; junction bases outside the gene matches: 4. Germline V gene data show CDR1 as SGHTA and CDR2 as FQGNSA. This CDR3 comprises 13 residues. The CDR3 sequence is CASSLRGLGEQYV. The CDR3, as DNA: TGTGCCAGCAGCTTAAGGGGGCTGGGCGAGCAGTACGTC.

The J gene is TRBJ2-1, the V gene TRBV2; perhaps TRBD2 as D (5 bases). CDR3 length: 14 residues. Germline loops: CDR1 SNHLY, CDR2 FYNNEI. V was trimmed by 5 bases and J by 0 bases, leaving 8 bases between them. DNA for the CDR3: TGTGCCAGCAGTACTACTAGCTCCTACAATGAGCAGTTCTTC. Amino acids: CASSTTSSYNEQFF.

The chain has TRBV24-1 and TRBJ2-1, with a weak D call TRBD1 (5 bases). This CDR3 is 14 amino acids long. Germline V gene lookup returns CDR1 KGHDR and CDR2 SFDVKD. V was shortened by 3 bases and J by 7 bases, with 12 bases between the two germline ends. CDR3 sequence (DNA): TGTGCCACCAGTGATCCCGACAGATTAAATGAGCAGTTCTTC. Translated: CATSDPDRLNEQFF.

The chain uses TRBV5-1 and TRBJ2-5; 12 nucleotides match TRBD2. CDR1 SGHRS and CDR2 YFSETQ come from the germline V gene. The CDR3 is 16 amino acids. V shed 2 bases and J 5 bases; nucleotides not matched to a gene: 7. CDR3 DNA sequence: TGCGCCAGCAGCTTCGGGACTAGCGGGCCCGCGGAGACCCAGTACTTC. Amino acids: CASSFGTSGPAETQYF.

The CDR3 DNA reads TGCAGCGCGACCCAGGAAACAGAGACCCAGTACTTC. Translated, it gives CSATQETETQYF. The chain links TRBV29-1 to TRBJ2-5; no definite D call. V was cut by 7 bases and J by 4 bases, with 13 bases left in between. This CDR3 is 12 amino acids long. Germline V gives CDR1 SQVTM, CDR2 ANQGSEA.

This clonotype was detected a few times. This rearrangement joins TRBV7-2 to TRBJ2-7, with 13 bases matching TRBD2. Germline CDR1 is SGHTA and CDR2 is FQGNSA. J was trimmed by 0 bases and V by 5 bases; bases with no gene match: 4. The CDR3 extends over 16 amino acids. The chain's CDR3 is CASSRGTSGNSYEQYF. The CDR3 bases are TGTGCCAGCAGCAGAGGGACTAGCGGGAACTCCTACGAGCAGTACTTC.

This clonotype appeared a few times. Written as DNA, the CDR3 is TGTGCCAGCAGCTTAGCGACAGGGTCGAACACTGAAGCTTTCTTT. It specifies CASSLATGSNTEAFF. This chain connects TRBV7-9 to TRBJ1-1; 7 bases match TRBD1. V was pared by 0 bases and J by 1 base, with 2 bases of the junction left unmatched. The V gene's germline CDR1 is SEHNR and CDR2 FQNEAQ (reference sequence). This CDR3 has 15 amino acids. The complete variable domain, with remaining parts taken from reference TRBV7-9 and TRBJ1-1, reads DTGVSQNPRHKITKRGQNVTFRCDPISEHNRLYWYRQTLGQGPEFLTYFQNEAQLEKSRLLSDRFSAERPKGSFSTLEIQRTEQGDSAMYLCASSLATGSNTEAFFGQGTRLTVV.

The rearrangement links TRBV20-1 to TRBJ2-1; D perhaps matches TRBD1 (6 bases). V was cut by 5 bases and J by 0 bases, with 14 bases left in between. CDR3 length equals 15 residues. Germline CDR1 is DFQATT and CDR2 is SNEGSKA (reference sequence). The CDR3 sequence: CSAPRTASSYNEQFF. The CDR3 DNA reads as TGCAGTGCTCCAAGGACAGCGAGCTCCTACAATGAGCAGTTCTTC.

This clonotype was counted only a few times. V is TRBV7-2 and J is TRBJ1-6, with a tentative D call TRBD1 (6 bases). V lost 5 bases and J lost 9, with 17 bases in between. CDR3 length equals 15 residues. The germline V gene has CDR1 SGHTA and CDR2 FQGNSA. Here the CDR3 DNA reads TGTGCCAGCAGCGCCCCGGGGGGGGGCGGTTCACCCCTCCACTTT. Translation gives CASSAPGGGGSPLHF.

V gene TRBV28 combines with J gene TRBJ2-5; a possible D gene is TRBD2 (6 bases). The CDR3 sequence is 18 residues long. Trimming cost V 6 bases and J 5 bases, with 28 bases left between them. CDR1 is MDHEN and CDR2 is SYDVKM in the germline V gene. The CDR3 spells CASSRRYMAGSRAETQYF. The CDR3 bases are TGTGCCAGCAGCCGACGATATATGGCGGGAAGTCGTGCGGAGACCCAGTACTTC.

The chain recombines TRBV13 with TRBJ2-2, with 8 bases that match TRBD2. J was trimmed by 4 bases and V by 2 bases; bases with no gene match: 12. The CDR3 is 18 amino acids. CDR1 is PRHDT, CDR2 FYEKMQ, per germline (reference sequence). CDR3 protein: CASSLRTSSKAGTGELFF. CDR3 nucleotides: TGTGCCAGCAGCTTAAGGACTAGCTCCAAGGCGGGCACCGGGGAGCTGTTTTTT.

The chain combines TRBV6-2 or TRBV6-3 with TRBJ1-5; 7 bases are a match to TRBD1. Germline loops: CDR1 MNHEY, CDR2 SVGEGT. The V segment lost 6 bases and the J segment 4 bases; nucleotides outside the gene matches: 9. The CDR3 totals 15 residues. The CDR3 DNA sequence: TGTGCCAGCAGGGAGACAGGGCGGATGAATCAGCCCCAGCATTTT. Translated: CASRETGRMNQPQHF.

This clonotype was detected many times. The CDR3 here is CASSLVREDQPQHF. CDR3 nucleotides: TGTGCCAGCAGCTTAGTCAGGGAAGATCAGCCCCAGCATTTT. The chain joins TRBV7-3 to TRBJ1-5; D is perhaps TRBD1 (5 bases). This CDR3 has 14 amino acids. Looked up from germline, CDR1 is SGHTA and CDR2 is FQGTGA. V dropped 2 bases and J dropped 5 bases, with 10 bases sitting between them.